These 25 T cell receptor beta chains were sequenced from one sample in a study of blood T cells in healthy people across ages. Combining a sample-barcoded 5' primer with a J-beta primer mix, a second PCR ran for roughly 6 to 12 cycles. TCRdb re-called the 5' RACE reads with MiXCR, one entry per CDR3 protein. Of some 940,000 distinct CDR3 sequences detected, 25% to 30% appear once; the ten largest clones hold about a tenth. This sample was also put to use in a study of T cells of mothers and their children.

Sequencing input: blood. Receptors originate from a woman between 40 and 50 years old in good health.

This clonotype was counted ten times or more. The chain employs TRBV6-4 and TRBJ2-3; 8 bases fit TRBD2. The ends lost 6 bases at V and 2 bases at J; junction bases unmatched: 7. The CDR3 loop spans 15 amino acids. The germline V gene encodes CDR1 MRHNA and CDR2 SNTAGT. CDR3 residues: CASSPTGGHTDTQYF. CDR3 DNA sequence: TGTGCCAGCAGCCCTACGGGGGGGCACACAGATACGCAGTATTTT.

The chain uses TRBV10-3 and TRBJ1-1, with D perhaps TRBD1 (6 bases). Germline V gene data show CDR1 as ENHRY and CDR2 as SYGVKD. The CDR3 covers 13 residues. Trimming removed 11 bases at V and 1 base at J, with 14 bases between. CDR3 in DNA: TGTGCCTCGGGGATGACAGGGAACACTGAAGCTTTCTTT. Its protein is CASGMTGNTEAFF.

The V and J genes are TRBV7-2 and TRBJ2-3, with 10 bases matching TRBD1. Germline CDR1 and CDR2: SGHTA and FQGNSA. The CDR3 has 16 residues. V dropped 4 bases and J dropped 3; count of bases not matched to a gene: 7. The CDR3 region has the DNA TGTGCCAGCAGCTCCTGGACAGGGGGGTTAACAGATACGCAGTATTTT. Its protein is CASSSWTGGLTDTQYF. The complete variable domain, with remaining parts taken from reference TRBV7-2 and TRBJ2-3, reads GAGVSQSPSNKVTEKGKDVELRCDPISGHTALYWYRQSLGQGLEFLIYFQGNSAPDKSGLPSDRFSAERTGGSVSTLTIQRTQQEDSAVYLCASSSWTGGLTDTQYFGPGTRLTVL.

Remarks on this clonotype: This may be a read error: a much more frequent sequence differs by one nucleotide. V usage is TRBV27 and J usage is TRBJ2-1; possibly TRBD2 for D (5 bases). Germline V gene lookup returns CDR1 MNHEY and CDR2 SMNVEV (reference sequence). The V gene lost 6 bases and the J gene lost 10 bases, with 22 bases spanning the gap. The CDR3 is 15 amino acids. The CDR3 loop reads CASRPLETGSYEQFF. CDR3 DNA: TGTGCCAGCAGGCCCCTCGAGACGGGGTCCTACGAGCAGTTCTTC.

J is TRBJ2-3 and V is TRBV7-2; D is perhaps TRBD2 (5 bases). CDR3 length: 17 residues. Germline loops: CDR1 SGHTA, CDR2 FQGNSA. The V gene lost 2 bases and the J gene lost 2 bases, with 17 bases spanning the gap. The CDR3 coding sequence is TGTGCCAGCAGCTTATACTGGGGAGTGGGTCTCACAGATACGCAGTATTTT. This translates into CASSLYWGVGLTDTQYF.

In this sample, this clonotype turned up many times. The rearrangement links TRBV29-1 to TRBJ2-5, with D maybe TRBD1 (5 bases). CDR1 SQVTM and CDR2 ANQGSEA come from the germline V gene. The CDR3 spans 14 residues. V dropped 6 bases and J dropped 2 bases, with 16 bases sitting between them. The chain's CDR3 is CSVYPRQQQETQYF. As DNA, the CDR3 is TGCAGCGTATACCCCAGACAGCAACAAGAGACCCAGTACTTC. The complete variable domain, with remaining parts taken from reference TRBV29-1 and TRBJ2-5, reads SAVISQKPSRDICQRGTSLTIQCQVDSQVTMMFWYRQQPGQSLTLIATANQGSEATYESGFVIDKFPISRPNLTFSTLTVSNMSPEDSSIYLCSVYPRQQQETQYFGPGTRLLVL.

There are many counts of this clonotype. The chain uses TRBV7-2 and TRBJ2-1; possible D gene TRBD1, 6 bases. This CDR3 region has 14 residues. V lost 3 bases to trimming and J lost 4 bases, with 10 bases between them. CDR1 SGHTA and CDR2 FQGNSA come from the germline V gene. In DNA form, the CDR3 reads TGTGCCAGCAGCTTGGGGGCCGGATACAATGAGCAGTTCTTC. It yields the protein CASSLGAGYNEQFF.

In this sample, this clonotype turned up a few times. The rearrangement links TRBV12-3 or TRBV12-4 to TRBJ1-2, with D tentatively TRBD1 (6 bases). Between the trimmed V and J ends, which lost 7 bases and 4 bases, there was a span of 13 bases. The CDR3 runs to 13 residues. CDR3 sequence reads: CASIGDRTYGYTF. The CDR3 coding sequence is TGTGCCAGCATCGGAGACAGGACCTATGGCTACACCTTC.

V gene TRBV28 combines with J gene TRBJ2-2; no clear D gene. The CDR3 runs to 14 residues. The V gene's germline CDR1 is MDHEN and CDR2 SYDVKM. Trimming removed 7 bases from V and 2 bases from J, with 11 bases in between. CDR3 coding DNA: TGTGCCAGCACCTTGACCCCAAACACCGGGGAGCTGTTTTTT. This sequence encodes CASTLTPNTGELFF. Filled out from reference TRBV28 and TRBJ2-2, the complete variable domain reads DVKVTQSSRYLVKRTGEKVFLECVQDMDHENMFWYRQDPGLGLRLIYFSYDVKMKEKGDIPEGYSVSREKKERFSLILESASTNQTSMYLCASTLTPNTGELFFGEGSRLTVL.

About this clonotype: The conserved final phenylalanine or tryptophan is absent from the CDR3, which likely points to a read error. The chain has TRBV6-5 and TRBJ1-1; the D is unclear. The CDR3 covers 13 residues. The V gene's germline CDR1 is MNHEY and CDR2 SVGAGI. V dropped 0 bases and J dropped 5 bases, with 7 bases sitting between them. CDR3 amino acids: CASSYSARTEAFV. CDR3 sequence (DNA): TGTGCCAGCAGTTACTCGGCCCGGACTGAAGCTTTCGTT.

This clonotype appeared a few times. V gene TRBV11-2 combines with J gene TRBJ2-3; unclear D gene. The CDR3 extends over 14 amino acids. V dropped 5 bases and J dropped 5 bases, with 14 bases sitting between them. Germline CDR1 SGHAT, CDR2 FQNNGV. CDR3 bases: TGTGCCAGCAGCGTACCCTCTACTGTAGATACGCAGTATTTT. Protein sequence: CASSVPSTVDTQYF.

This clonotype was seen a few times. Just one base apart from a much larger clone, this may be a read error. The V call is TRBV12-3 or TRBV12-4, the J call TRBJ2-1; weak D call: TRBD1 (6 bases). The end of the DNA fits TRBJ2-7 better, so the J call may be wrong. The CDR3 has 13 residues. The CDR3 loop reads CASSPGVYNEQYF. Written as DNA, the CDR3 is TGTGCCAGCAGTCCAGGGGTCTACAATGAGCAGTACTTC.

Of note for this clonotype: Just one base apart from a much larger clone, this may be a read error. The chain couples TRBV4-1 to TRBJ2-4; D remains unclear. The V gene lost 5 bases and the J gene lost 1 base, with 9 bases spanning the gap. CDR3 length: 14 amino acids. Looked up from germline, CDR1 is MGHRA and CDR2 is YSYEKL. CDR3 sequence: CASSCPSAKNIQYF. The CDR3 DNA follows: TGCGCCAGCAGCTGCCCGTCGGCCAAAAACATTCAGTACTTC.

This clonotype was picked up many times. The chain's CDR3 is CATSDPQTGGIAGGFPNEQFF. In DNA form, the CDR3 reads TGTGCCACCAGTGATCCGCAGACAGGGGGCATAGCGGGGGGATTCCCCAATGAGCAGTTCTTC. The rearrangement uses TRBV24-1 and TRBJ2-1; D tentatively fits TRBD1 or TRBD2 (10 bases each). Between the trimmed V and J ends, which lost 3 bases and 6 bases, there was a span of 32 bases. Germline CDR1 is KGHDR and CDR2 is SFDVKD. This CDR3 has 21 residues.

This clonotype has more than one count but fewer than ten. V gene TRBV2 combines with J gene TRBJ2-1; 8 bases align to TRBD1. CDR3 length equals 15 residues. Germline V gene lookup returns CDR1 SNHLY and CDR2 FYNNEI. The junction had 13 bases not matched to a gene; V was cut back by 7 bases and J by 8 bases. The CDR3 loop is CASTQDRGGSYEQFF. In DNA, the CDR3 is TGTGCCAGCACCCAAGACAGGGGTGGTTCTTATGAGCAGTTCTTC. The complete variable domain, with remaining parts taken from reference TRBV2 and TRBJ2-1, reads EPEVTQTPSHQVTQMGQEVILRCVPISNHLYFYWYRQILGQKVEFLVSFYNNEISEKSEIFDDQFSVERPDGSNFTLKIRSTKLEDSAMYFCASTQDRGGSYEQFFGPGTRLTVL.

The chain links TRBV2 to TRBJ1-1, with D perhaps TRBD1 (5 bases). From germline, CDR1 is SNHLY and CDR2 FYNNEI. The CDR3 has 13 residues. V gave up 6 bases and J gave up 1 base, with 9 bases separating them. The chain's CDR3 is CASRDTGNTEAFF. For the CDR3, the DNA is TGTGCCAGCAGGGATACAGGGAACACTGAAGCTTTCTTT.

There are many counts of this clonotype. The genes are TRBV4-1 and TRBJ2-5; tentatively, D is TRBD1 (5 bases). Trimming pared 6 bases from V and 7 bases from J, leaving 18 bases between. The germline V gene encodes CDR1 MGHRA and CDR2 YSYEKL. This CDR3 contains 14 residues. This chain's CDR3 is CASSYGTPQGTQYF. The CDR3 region has the DNA TGCGCCAGCAGTTACGGTACCCCGCAGGGGACCCAGTACTTC.

The chain carries TRBV7-3 and TRBJ1-2; tentative D call: TRBD1 (6 bases). The CDR3 has 15 residues. Trimming shortened V by 10 bases and J by 6 bases, and 24 bases separated the two germline ends. Per the germline V gene, CDR1 is SGHTA and CDR2 is FQGTGA. The CDR3, as DNA: TGTGCCACCATGGAGACGGGGGGCTCTCTCCATGGCTACACCTTC. It is translated as CATMETGGSLHGYTF.

J is TRBJ2-3 and V is TRBV7-9, with TRBD2 matching 8 bases. The J segment lost 6 bases and the V segment lost 6 bases, leaving 11 bases of the junction unmatched. The CDR3 covers 15 residues. The germline CDR1 and CDR2 sequences are SEHNR and FQNEAQ (reference sequence). The DNA for the CDR3 is TGTGCCAGCAGGCAACTAGCGGCCAAGGCGGATACGCAGTATTTT. It translates to CASRQLAAKADTQYF.

The V call is TRBV5-1, the J call TRBJ2-5, with no clear D. Germline lookup yields CDR1 SGHRS and CDR2 YFSETQ. The CDR3 extends over 15 amino acids. Trimming shortened V by 0 bases and J by 1 base, and 10 bases separated the two germline ends. The DNA of the CDR3 is TGCGCCAGCAGCTTGGCCTTTAACAGCCAAGAGACCCAGTACTTC. Its translation: CASSLAFNSQETQYF.

The DNA of the CDR3 is TGCGCCAGCAGCTCACGACTATCAATGTTCTTC. This gives the protein CASSSRLSMFF. The genes are TRBV5-1 and TRBJ2-1; D is possibly TRBD2 (5 bases). Germline CDR1 reads SGHRS; CDR2 reads YFSETQ. This CDR3 is built from 11 residues. Trimming cost V 3 bases and J 15 bases, with 13 bases left between them.

About this clonotype: This clone may be a read error of a much larger clone one base away. The V gene is TRBV20-1, the J gene TRBJ2-5, with D uncertain. TRBJ2-7 explains the end of the DNA better; the J call may be wrong. This CDR3 comprises 11 residues. Per the germline V gene, CDR1 is DFQATT and CDR2 is SNEGSKA (reference sequence). DNA of the CDR3: TGCAATGCTGCACAACTCTACGAGCAGTACTTC. Translation gives CNAAQLYEQYF.

This clonotype was recorded only once. The chain combines TRBV9 with TRBJ2-4; 11 bases are a match to TRBD2. Losses at the gene ends were 0 bases for V and 13 bases for J; bases not matched to a gene: 12. Germline V gene lookup returns CDR1 SGDLS and CDR2 YYNGEE. The CDR3 contains 16 residues. In DNA, the CDR3 is TGTGCCAGCAGCGTAGATCCTAGCGGGGGGCGAGGGGAGCAGTACTTC. Its protein is CASSVDPSGGRGEQYF.

This clonotype has more than one count but fewer than ten. This sequence joins TRBV5-1 and TRBJ2-3; 7 bases align to TRBD2. The germline V gene has CDR1 SGHRS and CDR2 YFSETQ. V dropped 6 bases and J dropped 0; count of bases not matched to a gene: 10. The CDR3 extends over 16 amino acids. The CDR3 loop is CASKKGGSLSTDTQYF. In nucleotides, the CDR3 is TGCGCCAGCAAAAAGGGAGGGTCCCTCAGCACAGATACGCAGTATTTT.

This clonotype was seen only a few times. At one end, the junction sequence differs from germline, possibly due to a read error. This chain joins TRBV6-2 or TRBV6-3 and TRBJ1-5; D is perhaps TRBD1 (6 bases). The CDR3 sequence is 15 residues long. CDR1 is MNHEY and CDR2 is SVGEGT in the germline V gene. The CDR3 region is CAGRWAGASNQPQHF. As DNA, the CDR3 is TGTGCCGGCAGGTGGGCAGGGGCGAGCAATCAGCCCCAGCATTTT.